This passage covers 14 T cell receptor beta chains from one sample sequenced in a study of radiation and T cells in renal cell carcinoma. The table came from immunoSEQ multiplex PCR; TCRdb's copy has only in-frame clones and leaves some out. The sample consists of under 55,000 clones, 83% of them appearing once. Time point specified: baseline pretreatment blood. This sample's treatment: 15 Gy SBRT to primary tumor, nephrectomy 4 weeks later. Sequencing was performed on blood, taken from a patient whose treatment included radiotherapy and nephrectomy. Receptors originate from an older woman with renal cell carcinoma.

This clone was picked up a small number of times. The chain joins TRBV6-6 to TRBJ2-5; D ambiguous. The CDR3 covers 11 residues. Trimming removed 7 bases at V and 2 bases at J, with 5 bases between. Germline CDR1 and CDR2: MNHNY and SVGAGI (reference sequence). The CDR3 DNA reads TGTGCCAGCAAACTTCAAGAGACCCAGTACTTC. Protein product: CASKLQETQYF.

V usage is TRBV30 and J usage is TRBJ2-7; D assignment may be TRBD1 or TRBD2 (5 bases each). The V end was cut by 3 bases, the J end by 5 bases, with 17 bases between. This CDR3 is 14 amino acids long. Germline V lookup: CDR1 GTSNPN, CDR2 SVGIG (reference sequence). The CDR3: CAWSQRQGIDEQYF. The CDR3 DNA is TGTGCCTGGAGCCAGCGGCAGGGTATCGACGAGCAGTACTTC. Using reference TRBV30 and TRBJ2-7 for the parts outside the CDR3, the full variable domain is SQTIHQWPATLVQPVGSPLSLECTVEGTSNPNLYWYRQAAGRGLQLLFYSVGIGQISSEVPQNLSASRPQDRQFILSSKKLLLSDSGFYLCAWSQRQGIDEQYFGPGTRLTVT.

The J gene is TRBJ1-5, the V gene TRBV6-5, with D unresolved. Per the germline V gene, CDR1 is MNHEY and CDR2 is SVGAGI. Trimming stripped 8 bases from V and 0 bases from J, with 14 bases between. This CDR3 region has 15 residues. CDR3 DNA: TGTGCCAGCGGGTCCCCCGACAATAGCAATCAGCCCCAGCATTTT. The encoded protein is CASGSPDNSNQPQHF.

DNA of the CDR3: TGTGCCAGCAGTGATTGGTACGAGCAGTACTTC. Amino acid sequence: CASSDWYEQYF. V gene TRBV2 combines with J gene TRBJ2-7; D unresolved. The CDR3 runs 11 residues. The V gene lost 3 bases and the J gene lost 4 bases, with 4 bases spanning the gap. Germline-derived CDR1 and CDR2 are SNHLY and FYNNEI.

The rearrangement links TRBV2 to TRBJ1-3, with D unresolved. V shed 0 bases and J shed 4 bases, with 10 bases lying between them. The CDR3 consists of 15 residues. Germline-derived CDR1 and CDR2 are SNHLY and FYNNEI. CDR3: CASSEAQWGGNTIYF. DNA for the CDR3: TGTGCCAGCAGTGAAGCGCAATGGGGAGGAAACACCATATATTTT.

The chain couples TRBV29-1 to TRBJ1-2; D not certain. Trimming shortened V by 4 bases and J by 2 bases, and 8 bases separated the two germline ends. Germline V lookup: CDR1 SQVTM, CDR2 ANQGSEA. The CDR3 has 12 amino acids. The CDR3 region is CSVARANYGYTF. CDR3 in DNA: TGCAGCGTTGCGAGGGCCAACTATGGCTACACCTTC.

The V call is TRBV11-2, the J call TRBJ1-4, with 9 bases identical to TRBD1. Germline V gene lookup returns CDR1 SGHAT and CDR2 FQNNGV. The J segment lost 1 base and the V segment lost 5 bases, leaving 2 bases of the junction unmatched. This CDR3 has 15 residues. Here the CDR3 reads CASSTTGGTNEKLFF. Here the CDR3 DNA reads TGTGCCAGCAGCACGACAGGGGGAACTAATGAAAAACTGTTTTTT.

The chain employs TRBV2 and TRBJ1-2; D is uncertain. Germline CDR1 is SNHLY and CDR2 is FYNNEI. The CDR3 length is 12 residues. The V and J ends lost 3 bases and 5 bases respectively, with 7 bases between them. The CDR3 sequence is CASSETGYGYTF. The CDR3 nucleotides are TGTGCCAGCAGTGAGACCGGGTATGGCTACACCTTC.

The V call is TRBV7-2, the J call TRBJ2-1; 9 positions agree with TRBD2. After removal of 5 bases from V and 3 bases from J, the junction contained 11 bases not matched to a gene. The germline CDR1 and CDR2 sequences are SGHTA and FQGNSA. CDR3 size: 17 residues. The CDR3 DNA reads TGTGCCAGCAGCCCCGGGGTAGCGGGAGTGATCTACAATGAGCAGTTCTTC. This gives the protein CASSPGVAGVIYNEQFF.

The chain uses TRBV10-3 and TRBJ2-5; the D gene is possibly TRBD2 (6 bases). The V end was cut by 6 bases, the J end by 0 bases, with 11 bases between. From germline, CDR1 is ENHRY and CDR2 SYGVKD. CDR3 size: 14 residues. This CDR3 is CAIRGSGDQETQYF. The CDR3, as DNA: TGTGCCATCAGGGGTAGCGGTGACCAAGAGACCCAGTACTTC.

This chain uses TRBV29-1 with TRBJ1-5; TRBD1 matches 7 bases. Germline CDR1 is SQVTM and CDR2 is ANQGSEA. This CDR3 has 13 residues. The V segment lost 5 bases and the J segment 4 bases; nucleotides outside the gene matches: 5. CDR3 protein: CSVQGGGNQPQHF. The CDR3 DNA follows: TGCAGCGTTCAAGGGGGCGGGAATCAGCCCCAGCATTTT.

The rearrangement uses TRBV21-1 and TRBJ1-5; the table's D call of TRBD1 was not tested on the DNA. TRBV21-1 is termed a pseudogene. The CDR3 is 17 amino acids. The CDR3 DNA sequence: TGTGCCGGCATTGGGGAGCCAGCAGGGGATAGCAATCAGCCCCAGCATTTT. Translating it yields CAGIGEPAGDSNQPQHF.

The rearrangement links TRBV5-8 to TRBJ1-6; D unresolved. Trimming took off 2 bases at V and 10 bases at J, with 10 bases between the two ends. The germline CDR1 and CDR2 sequences are SGHTS and YDEGEE. This CDR3 comprises 13 residues. The CDR3 loop is CASSFREGSPLHF. In DNA form, the CDR3 reads TGTGCCAGCAGCTTTCGGGAGGGCTCACCCCTCCACTTT.

The rearrangement joins TRBV11-2 to TRBJ1-4; TRBD1 matches 7 bases. The CDR3 runs to 15 residues. The V and J ends lost 6 bases and 0 bases, in that order; junction bases with no gene match: 4. CDR1 is SGHAT and CDR2 is FQNNGV in the germline V gene. In nucleotides, the CDR3 is TGTGCCAGCAGAACGACAGGGTCAACTAATGAAAAACTGTTTTTT. It encodes CASRTTGSTNEKLFF.